A selection of T cell receptor beta chains follows, all from one sample in a study of blood T cells in healthy people across ages. Each CDR3 protein gets one entry after TCRdb re-called the 5' RACE reads with MiXCR. The data contain under 800,000 distinct CDR3 sequences, roughly 44% of them singletons. Sequenced sample: blood. Every receptor here comes from a woman aged 55-70 years in good health. CDR3s include the opening cysteine and the closing phenylalanine or tryptophan. Each record gives: clone size, V gene, CDR3 protein. The size of a clone is reported for some rows only, either as once, few or many, or as a class for expanded clones.

few | TRBV20-1 | CSALDRAETQYF
few | TRBV6-2/TRBV6-3 | CASTQGGVGNQPQHF
- | TRBV3-1 | CASSQDSASGGEQYF
- | TRBV7-2 | CASSFLGVRENTEAFF
- | TRBV28 | CASSLRGNRAYEQYF
- | TRBV6-2/TRBV6-3 | CASMDGTPDEQYF
few | TRBV11-3 | CASSLVRGPLASTDTQYF
few | TRBV4-2 | CASSQEGTSTYEQYF
once | TRBV28 | CAGSPNLAGLDNEQYF
- | TRBV28 | CASSSGTQFNEQFF
- | TRBV20-1 | CSARSSTGYEEQYF
once | TRBV9 | CASSVASGSDTQYF
few | TRBV20-1 | CSARDMPAGGNEQYF
- | TRBV7-9 | CASKKGFIGTSGRLDEQYF
- | TRBV6-1 | CASSEFQGAGETQYF
- | TRBV6-5 | CASSYSQLRLQGSASGYTF
few | TRBV7-9 | CASSLGGPVMNTEAFF
- | TRBV7-9 | CASSTRQDNSPLHF
- | TRBV9 | CASSVAGGPTYEQYF
few | TRBV28 | CASSSGLAGHTDTQYF
- | TRBV12-3/TRBV12-4 | CASRRTGGYEQYF
- | TRBV6-6 | CASSVDWQGQNTEAFF
many | TRBV20-1 | CSAQRQGPGANVLTF
- | TRBV6-5 | CASSVTSGMGEQYF
- | TRBV19 | CASIPTGSDTQYF
few | TRBV19 | CASTPQVNTEAFF
many | TRBV20-1 | CSASAPNTEAFF
many | TRBV10-3 | CAISESLAGDEQFF
once | TRBV20-1 | CSARVTTGAFF
few | TRBV28 | CASVSRGGSYNEQFF
- | TRBV4-3 | CASSQDAHRGYNEQYF